A single sample is the source of the 18 T cell receptor beta chains below, sequenced in a study of blood T cell repertoires in COVID-19. Profiled with immunoSEQ multiplex PCR; TCRdb holds only in-frame clones, not every one. This table has around 300,000 clones, approximately 85% appearing once. The specimen was peripheral blood. These TCRs come from a woman aged 70-85 years with acute or convalescent COVID-19.

The V call is TRBV7-3, the J call TRBJ1-2; unclear D gene. Germline CDR1 reads SGHTA; CDR2 reads FQGTGA. The CDR3 is made up of 13 amino acids. V gave up 5 bases and J gave up 4 bases, with 11 bases separating them. As DNA, the CDR3 is TGTGCCAGCAGCCCCGGGAGAGGCTATGGCTACACCTTC. Amino acids: CASSPGRGYGYTF. The variable domain in full, with the rest retrieved from reference TRBV7-3 and TRBJ1-2, is GAGVSQTPSNKVTEKGKYVELRCDPISGHTALYWYRQSLGQGPEFLIYFQGTGAADDSGLPNDRFFAVRPEGSVSTLKIQRTERGDSAVYLCASSPGRGYGYTFGSGTRLTVV.

This clone was counted only a few times. The chain recombines TRBV7-8 with TRBJ1-1; 8 positions match TRBD1. The V segment lost 5 bases and the J segment 0 bases; nucleotides outside the gene matches: 8. The CDR3 has 16 residues. Per germline, CDR1 SGHVS and CDR2 FQNEAQ. The CDR3 loop is CASSRRDRSMNTEAFF. The DNA of the CDR3 is TGTGCCAGCAGCCGCCGGGACAGGAGTATGAACACTGAAGCTTTCTTT.

V and J are TRBV19 and TRBJ1-1, with 7 bases fitting TRBD1. This CDR3 contains 13 residues. V trimming: 7 bases; J trimming: 0 bases; junction bases outside the gene matches: 2. Looked up from germline, CDR1 is LNHDA and CDR2 is SQIVND (reference sequence). In DNA, the CDR3 is TGTGCCAGTACCACAGGGGTGAACACTGAAGCTTTCTTT. It is translated as CASTTGVNTEAFF.

This chain connects TRBV3-1 (or the pseudogene TRBV3-2) to TRBJ2-7; no reliable D call. This CDR3 has 12 residues. The ends were cut back, 4 bases at V and 3 bases at J, with 7 bases in the middle. Germline values: CDR1 LGHDT, CDR2 YNNKEL (reference sequence). Written as DNA, the CDR3 is TGTGCCAGCAGCCCAGGAAACTACGAGCAGTACTTC. Protein sequence: CASSPGNYEQYF.

This clone has more than one count but fewer than ten. This chain joins TRBV14 and TRBJ1-6; 8 bases map to TRBD1. The trim removed 4 bases at V and 10 bases at J, leaving 9 bases unmatched. The CDR3 extends over 15 amino acids. Germline V gene lookup returns CDR1 SGHDN and CDR2 FVKESK. The CDR3 spells CASSPDRGRYSPLHF. CDR3 DNA: TGTGCCAGCAGCCCAGACAGGGGAAGGTACTCACCCCTCCACTTT.

The chain carries TRBV18 and TRBJ1-4, with D perhaps matching TRBD1 (6 bases). The CDR3 contains 14 residues. The ends were cut back, 6 bases at V and 4 bases at J, with 12 bases in the middle. Germline values: CDR1 KGHSH, CDR2 LQKENI. In nucleotides, the CDR3 is TGTGCCAGCTCCCTTCAGGGGATTAATGAAAAACTGTTTTTT. Amino acid sequence: CASSLQGINEKLFF.

Points on this clone: The junction shows a germline mismatch at one end, possibly a read error. The genes are TRBV5-4 and TRBJ1-1, with D tentatively TRBD1 (5 bases). The germline gives CDR1 SGHNT, CDR2 YYREEE (reference sequence). CDR3 length: 11 residues. CDR3 amino acids: CASSLGGDRHF. Here the CDR3 DNA reads TGTGCCAGCAGCTTGGGGGGGGATCGACACTTT.

The chain couples TRBV5-1 to TRBJ2-2; 11 bases line up with TRBD1. V lost 3 bases and J lost 4; bases outside the gene matches: 2. Germline V gene lookup returns CDR1 SGHRS and CDR2 YFSETQ. The CDR3 runs 15 residues. The CDR3 loop reads CASSSDRGLTGELFF. CDR3 DNA: TGCGCCAGCAGCTCGGACAGGGGGCTCACCGGGGAGCTGTTTTTT.

This chain connects TRBV6-5 to TRBJ2-7; the match to TRBD2 covers 10 bases. The germline V gene has CDR1 MNHEY and CDR2 SVGAGI. After removal of 8 bases from V and 2 bases from J, the junction contained 6 bases not matched to a gene. The CDR3 totals 14 residues. The chain's CDR3 is CASSSGGLTYEQYF. The CDR3 nucleotides are TGTGCCAGCTCTAGCGGGGGTTTAACCTACGAGCAGTACTTC.

This clone was counted a single time. The rearrangement uses TRBV5-4 and TRBJ1-4, with D hard to call. The germline V gene encodes CDR1 SGHNT and CDR2 YYREEE (reference sequence). This CDR3 has 14 residues. Trimming stripped 4 bases from V and 4 bases from J, with 11 bases between. In DNA, the CDR3 is TGTGCCAGCAGCCCCGCCGGGAATAATGAAAAACTGTTTTTT. This translates into CASSPAGNNEKLFF.

The chain uses TRBV3-1 (or the pseudogene TRBV3-2) and TRBJ1-1, with 10 bases matching TRBD1. Germline values: CDR1 LGHDT, CDR2 YNNKEL (reference sequence). V trimming: 5 bases; J trimming: 11 bases; junction bases outside the gene matches: 17. This CDR3 region has 16 residues. CDR3 bases: TGTGCCAGCAGCGGCCGGTCCGGGACAGGGGTAATAGGCGCTTTCTTT. Protein: CASSGRSGTGVIGAFF.

V usage is TRBV3-1 (or the pseudogene TRBV3-2) and J usage is TRBJ2-2, with a weak D call TRBD2 (6 bases). This CDR3 has 16 residues. V was shortened by 4 bases and J by 1 base, with 13 bases between the two germline ends. Germline loops: CDR1 LGHDT, CDR2 YNNKEL (reference sequence). The CDR3 protein is CASSPGGTLNTGELFF. The CDR3 nucleotides read TGTGCCAGCAGCCCAGGCGGGACTTTGAACACCGGGGAGCTGTTTTTT.

J is TRBJ2-5 and V is TRBV20-1; 8 bases align to TRBD2. J was trimmed by 4 bases and V by 3 bases; bases with no gene match: 7. In germline, CDR1 is DFQATT, CDR2 SNEGSKA (reference sequence). The CDR3 spans 14 residues. This CDR3 reads CSASVGGAAETQYF. CDR3 bases: TGCAGTGCTAGTGTCGGGGGGGCCGCAGAGACCCAGTACTTC.

This clone has a single count. The chain links TRBV9 to TRBJ1-1; 7 bases are a match to TRBD1. The J segment lost 6 bases and the V segment lost 4 bases, leaving 9 bases of the junction unmatched. Per germline, CDR1 SGDLS and CDR2 YYNGEE. This CDR3 spans 14 amino acids. As DNA, the CDR3 is TGTGCCAGCAGCCCTGGGGACAGCCGTCCTGAAGCTTTCTTT. Protein product: CASSPGDSRPEAFF.

J is TRBJ2-1 and V is TRBV7-8; no reliable D call. The V end was cut by 1 base, the J end by 0 bases, with 7 bases between. The CDR3 sequence is 15 residues long. Germline CDR1 reads SGHVS; CDR2 reads FQNEAQ. The CDR3 spells CASSLGPSSYNEQFF. CDR3 in DNA: TGTGCCAGCAGCTTAGGACCTAGCTCCTACAATGAGCAGTTCTTC.

The J gene is TRBJ1-6, the V gene TRBV6-6; D may be TRBD1 (6 bases). The CDR3 is 15 residues long. V shed 7 bases and J shed 7 bases, with 17 bases lying between them. Germline V gene data show CDR1 as MNHNY and CDR2 as SVGAGI (reference sequence). CDR3 sequence reads: CASISRDTLNSPLHF. CDR3 DNA sequence: TGTGCCAGCATAAGCCGGGACACCCTAAATTCACCCCTCCACTTT.

The chain joins TRBV7-9 to TRBJ2-1, with D possibly TRBD2 on 8 matching bases. CDR3 size: 16 residues. Between the trimmed V and J ends, which lost 3 bases and 5 bases, there was a span of 17 bases. From germline, CDR1 is SEHNR and CDR2 FQNEAQ (reference sequence). CDR3 in amino acids: CASSFRAGDRNNEQFF. CDR3 DNA sequence: TGTGCCAGCAGCTTCAGAGCGGGGGACAGAAACAATGAGCAGTTCTTC.

The sample holds a few counts of this clone. This specimen includes other DNA sequences encoding the same CDR3. This chain links TRBV5-4 with TRBJ2-5, with D hard to call. The CDR3 is made up of 14 amino acids. Per the germline V gene, CDR1 is SGHNT and CDR2 is YYREEE (reference sequence). Trimming took off 0 bases at V and 1 base at J, with 7 bases between the two ends. The CDR3 coding sequence is TGTGCCAGCAGCTTGGCCGGAGCCCAAGAGACCCAGTACTTC. Encoded protein: CASSLAGAQETQYF.